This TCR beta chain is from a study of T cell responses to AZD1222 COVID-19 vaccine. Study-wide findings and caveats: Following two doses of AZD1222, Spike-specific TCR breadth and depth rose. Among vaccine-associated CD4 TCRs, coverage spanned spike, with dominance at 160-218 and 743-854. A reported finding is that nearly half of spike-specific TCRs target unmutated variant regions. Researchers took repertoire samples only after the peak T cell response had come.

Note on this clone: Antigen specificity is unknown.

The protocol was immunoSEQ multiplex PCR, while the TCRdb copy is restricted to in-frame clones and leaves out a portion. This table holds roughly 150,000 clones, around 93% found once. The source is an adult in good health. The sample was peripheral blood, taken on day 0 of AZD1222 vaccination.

The DNA for the CDR3 is TGTGCCAGCCGGGGGGGGCCCGGGGAAGATACGCAGTATTTT. Translated: CASRGGPGEDTQYF. The rearrangement uses TRBV27 and TRBJ2-3; 8 nucleotides line up with TRBD2. CDR1 and CDR2 from the germline V gene are MNHEY and SMNVEV (reference sequence). Trimming at V came to 8 bases and at J to 5 bases, leaving 9 bases not matched to a gene. This CDR3 is 14 amino acids long.